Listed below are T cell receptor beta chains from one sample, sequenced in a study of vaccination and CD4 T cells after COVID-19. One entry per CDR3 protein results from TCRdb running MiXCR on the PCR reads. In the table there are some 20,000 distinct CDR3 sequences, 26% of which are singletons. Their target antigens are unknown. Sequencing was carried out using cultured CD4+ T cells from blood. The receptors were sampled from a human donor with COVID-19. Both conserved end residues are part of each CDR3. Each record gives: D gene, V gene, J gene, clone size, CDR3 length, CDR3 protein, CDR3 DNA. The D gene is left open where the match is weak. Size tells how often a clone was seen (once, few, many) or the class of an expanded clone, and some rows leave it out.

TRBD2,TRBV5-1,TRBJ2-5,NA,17,CASSPGLAGVGQETQYF,TGCGCCAGCAGCCCTGGTTTAGCGGGGGTGGGGCAAGAGACCCAGTACTTC
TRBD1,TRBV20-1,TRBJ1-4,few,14,CSAAPGQGDEKLFF,TGCAGTGCTGCCCCGGGACAGGGAGATGAAAAACTGTTTTTT
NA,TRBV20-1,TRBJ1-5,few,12,CSAKTGNQPQHF,TGCAGTGCAAAGACAGGAAATCAGCCCCAGCATTTT
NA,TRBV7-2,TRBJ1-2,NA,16,CASSSDTGKIGYGYTF,TGTGCCAGCAGCTCCGATACAGGAAAAATCGGATATGGCTACACCTTC
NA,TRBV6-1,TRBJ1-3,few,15,CASSRSGSPGNTIYF,TGTGCCAGCAGCCGATCCGGGAGCCCTGGAAACACCATATATTTT
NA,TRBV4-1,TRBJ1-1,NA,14,CASSRQGVEGGAFF,TGCGCCAGCAGCCGCCAAGGGGTTGAGGGGGGAGCTTTCTTT
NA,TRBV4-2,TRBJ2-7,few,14,CASSRSAETYEQYF,TGTGCCAGCAGCCGATCGGCAGAGACATACGAGCAGTACTTC
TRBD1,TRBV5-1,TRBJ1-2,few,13,CASSLTGDHGYTF,TGCGCCAGCAGCTTGACAGGGGACCATGGCTACACCTTC
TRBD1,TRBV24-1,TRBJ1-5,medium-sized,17,CATSDSGQGVSNQPQHF,TGTGCCACCAGTGATTCAGGACAGGGGGTTAGCAATCAGCCCCAGCATTTT
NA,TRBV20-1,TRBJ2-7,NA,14,CSARRWAGDHEQYF,TGCAGTGCTAGAAGGTGGGCCGGGGACCACGAGCAGTACTTC
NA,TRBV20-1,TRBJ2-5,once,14,CSAHLLWVQETQYF,TGCAGTGCCCACCTGCTTTGGGTCCAAGAGACCCAGTACTTC
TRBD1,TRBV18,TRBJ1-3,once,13,CASTTGAGNTIYF,TGTGCCAGCACCACAGGGGCTGGAAACACCATATATTTT
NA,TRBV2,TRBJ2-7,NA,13,CASTRTLSYEQYF,TGTGCCAGCACTAGGACACTCTCCTACGAGCAGTACTTC
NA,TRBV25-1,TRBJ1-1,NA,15,CASRDRLTRNTEAFF,TGTGCCAGCAGAGACCGCCTCACAAGGAACACTGAAGCTTTCTTT
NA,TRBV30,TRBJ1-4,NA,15,CAWSVRLGQAEKLFF,TGTGCCTGGAGTGTACGGCTGGGGCAGGCTGAAAAACTGTTTTTT
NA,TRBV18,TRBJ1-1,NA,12,CASSGGQRSAFF,TGTGCCAGCTCAGGCGGACAGAGGTCCGCTTTCTTT
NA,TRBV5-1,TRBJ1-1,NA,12,CASSEQGVGAFF,TGCGCCAGCAGCGAGCAGGGTGTTGGGGCTTTCTTT
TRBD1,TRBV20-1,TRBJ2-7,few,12,CSAHEQGAEQYF,TGCAGTGCTCATGAACAGGGGGCTGAGCAGTACTTC
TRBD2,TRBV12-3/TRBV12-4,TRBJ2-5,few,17,CASSPRGSGGRRETQYF,TGTGCCAGCAGTCCCAGAGGTAGCGGGGGGCGACGGGAGACCCAGTACTTC
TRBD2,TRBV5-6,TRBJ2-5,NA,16,CASSVGLAGGQETQYF,TGTGCCAGCAGCGTGGGACTAGCGGGGGGGCAAGAGACCCAGTACTTC
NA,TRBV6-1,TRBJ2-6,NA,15,CASSVTVSGANVLTF,TGTGCCAGCAGTGTCACCGTCTCTGGGGCCAACGTCCTGACTTTC
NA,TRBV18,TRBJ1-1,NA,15,CASSPRITENTEAFF,TGTGCCAGCTCACCAAGGATCACGGAGAACACTGAAGCTTTCTTT
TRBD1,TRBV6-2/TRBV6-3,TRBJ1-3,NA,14,CASTKGAAGNTIYF,TGTGCCAGCACAAAGGGGGCGGCTGGAAACACCATATATTTT
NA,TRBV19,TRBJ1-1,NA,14,CASSLPALNTEAFF,TGTGCCAGTAGTCTTCCGGCCCTGAACACTGAAGCTTTCTTT
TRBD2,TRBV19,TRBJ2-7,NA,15,CASSMLAGGIGEQYF,TGTGCCAGTAGTATGCTAGCGGGGGGAATCGGGGAGCAGTACTTC
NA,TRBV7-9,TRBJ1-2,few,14,CASSVAGRDGGYTF,TGTGCCAGCAGCGTAGCGGGCAGGGACGGCGGCTACACCTTC
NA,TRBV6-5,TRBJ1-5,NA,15,CASSYTQRKGQPQHF,TGTGCCAGCAGTTACACTCAGAGGAAGGGGCAGCCCCAGCATTTT
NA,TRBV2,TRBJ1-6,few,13,CASSPDHNSPLHF,TGTGCCAGCAGTCCCGACCATAATTCACCCCTCCACTTT
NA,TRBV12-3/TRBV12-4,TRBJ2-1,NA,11,CASSPAIGQFF,TGTGCCAGCAGCCCAGCCATAGGGCAGTTCTTC
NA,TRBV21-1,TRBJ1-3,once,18,CASSEDRGRPEAGNTIYF,TGTGCCAGCAGCGAGGACAGGGGGAGGCCCGAGGCTGGAAACACCATATATTTT
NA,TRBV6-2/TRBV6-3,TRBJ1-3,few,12,CASSYPGNTIYF,TGTGCCAGCAGTTACCCGGGAAACACCATATATTTT
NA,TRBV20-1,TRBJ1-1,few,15,CSVLVTIGVNTEAFF,TGCAGTGTACTAGTTACGATAGGAGTGAACACTGAAGCTTTCTTT
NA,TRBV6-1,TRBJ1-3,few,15,CAIRPGFFSGNTIYF,TGTGCCATTCGTCCGGGGTTCTTCTCTGGAAACACCATATATTTT
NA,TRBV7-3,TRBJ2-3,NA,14,CASSLSGPTDTQYF,TGTGCCAGCAGCTTATCGGGGCCCACAGATACGCAGTATTTT
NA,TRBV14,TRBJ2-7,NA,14,CASSRGQVYERQYF,TGTGCCAGCAGCCGGGGACAAGTCTACGAGCGGCAGTACTTC
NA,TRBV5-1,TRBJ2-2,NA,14,CASSFGTNTGELFF,TGCGCCAGCAGCTTCGGGACGAACACCGGGGAGCTGTTTTTT
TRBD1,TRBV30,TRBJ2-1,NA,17,CAWSDPRGTGVPNEQFF,TGTGCCTGGAGTGATCCGAGGGGGACAGGCGTTCCCAATGAGCAGTTCTTC
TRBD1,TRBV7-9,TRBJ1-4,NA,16,CASSSQTGAPNEKLFF,TGTGCCAGCAGCTCTCAGACAGGGGCCCCTAATGAAAAACTGTTTTTT
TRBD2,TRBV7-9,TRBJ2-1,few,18,CASSGRHPGLRNYNEQFF,TGTGCCAGCAGCGGGAGGCACCCGGGACTACGAAACTACAATGAGCAGTTCTTC
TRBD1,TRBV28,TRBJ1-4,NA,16,CASSRSRGTGDEKLFF,TGTGCCAGCAGTCGGAGCCGCGGGACAGGGGACGAAAAACTGTTTTTT
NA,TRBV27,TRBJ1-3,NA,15,CASSLNFDSGNTIYF,TGTGCCAGCAGTTTAAATTTTGACTCTGGAAACACCATATATTTT
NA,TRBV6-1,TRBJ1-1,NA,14,CASSQRQLNTEAFF,TGTGCCAGCTCGCAACGGCAGCTGAACACTGAAGCTTTCTTT
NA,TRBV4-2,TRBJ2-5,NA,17,CASSQDGAGGRGETQYF,TGTGCCAGCAGCCAAGACGGGGCTGGGGGGCGGGGAGAGACCCAGTACTTC
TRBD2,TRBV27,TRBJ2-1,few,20,CASSFPPGQGTSGGGAEQFF,TGTGCCAGCAGTTTCCCACCGGGACAGGGGACTAGCGGGGGTGGCGCTGAGCAGTTCTTC
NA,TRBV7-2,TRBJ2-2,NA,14,CASSFGRGTGELFF,TGTGCCAGCAGTTTCGGACGAGGCACCGGGGAGCTGTTTTTT
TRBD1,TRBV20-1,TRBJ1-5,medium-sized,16,CSARADQGGSNQPQHF,TGCAGTGCTAGAGCCGATCAGGGGGGTAGCAATCAGCCCCAGCATTTT